Following are 18 T cell receptor beta chains from one sample sequenced in a study of Ad26.COV2.S vaccination and SARS-CoV-2 variants. The method was immunoSEQ multiplex PCR; TCRdb's version includes in-frame clones alone and lacks a portion of them. The sample records 350,000 to 450,000 clones, over 75% being singletons. The treatment here: approximately 18 received Ad26.COV2.S at low or high dose, single or two shots; 5 received placebo; per-sample allocation not given. Sampling happened 63 days after the first vaccine or placebo injection. Sequenced here: peripheral blood, sampled in a trial of Ad26.COV2.S vaccine versus placebo. The receptors were gathered from a person between 18 and 65 years old who received the Ad26.COV2.S COVID-19 vaccine or a placebo.

The J gene is TRBJ2-1, the V gene TRBV14; D call uncertain. The CDR3 has 15 residues. Per germline, CDR1 SGHDN and CDR2 FVKESK. V lost 1 base, J lost 0 bases, and 7 bases lay in between. DNA of the CDR3: TGTGCCAGCAGCCAAGGGTGGACCTCCTACAATGAGCAGTTCTTC. Protein: CASSQGWTSYNEQFF.

To note about this clone: Other DNA sequences from this sample encode an identical CDR3 as well. The V call is TRBV19, the J call TRBJ2-5; 8 positions agree with TRBD2. Trimming removed 2 bases from V and 4 bases from J; junction bases left unmatched: 3. The CDR3 spans 14 residues. Germline values: CDR1 LNHDA, CDR2 SQIVND (reference sequence). The chain's CDR3 is CASSITGGGETQYF. CDR3 bases: TGTGCCAGTAGTATAACGGGAGGGGGAGAGACCCAGTACTTC.

The chain has TRBV19 and TRBJ1-5, with TRBD1 identical over 7 bases. The ends lost 8 bases at V and 5 bases at J; junction bases unmatched: 6. The CDR3 sequence is 13 residues long. Germline V lookup: CDR1 LNHDA, CDR2 SQIVND (reference sequence). CDR3 region: CASATGRDQPQHF. CDR3 DNA sequence: TGTGCCAGTGCGACAGGGAGGGATCAGCCCCAGCATTTT.

This chain connects TRBV7-9 to TRBJ2-7; possible D gene TRBD2, 6 bases. This CDR3 spans 12 amino acids. CDR1 is SEHNR, CDR2 FQNEAQ, per germline (reference sequence). With 3 bases removed from V and 4 bases from J, the gap between germline ends came to 7 bases. The CDR3, as DNA: TGTGCCAGCAGCTTGGACTATTACGAGCAGTACTTC. Translated: CASSLDYYEQYF.

The chain recombines TRBV9 with TRBJ1-3, with D uncertain. The V and J ends lost 2 bases and 0 bases respectively, with 12 bases between them. CDR3 length equals 16 residues. Germline V gives CDR1 SGDLS, CDR2 YYNGEE. The CDR3 region has the DNA TGTGCCAGCAGCGTTACACCGACCAGCTCTGGAAACACCATATATTTT. Protein product: CASSVTPTSSGNTIYF.

This chain connects TRBV2 to TRBJ1-5; D gene ambiguous. V lost 8 bases to trimming and J lost 1 base, with 9 bases between them. CDR1 and CDR2 from the germline V gene are SNHLY and FYNNEI. This CDR3 has 13 residues. This CDR3 reads CASVGESNQPQHF. DNA of the CDR3: TGTGCCAGCGTTGGGGAGAGCAATCAGCCCCAGCATTTT.

V is TRBV11-2 and J is TRBJ1-3; D is uncertain. The V end lost 2 bases, the J end lost 2 bases, and 19 bases lay between the germline ends. CDR1 is SGHAT, CDR2 FQNNGV, per germline. The CDR3 contains 18 residues. CDR3: CASSLILIPAGAGNTIYF. CDR3 nucleotide sequence: TGTGCCAGCAGCTTAATCTTGATTCCCGCTGGGGCTGGAAACACCATATATTTT.

Note on this clone: Other DNA sequences in this sample translate to the same CDR3. This chain joins TRBV18 and TRBJ2-7; D gene uncertain. V gave up 0 bases and J gave up 0 bases, with 3 bases separating them. The CDR3 runs to 13 residues. Germline loops: CDR1 KGHSH, CDR2 LQKENI. The CDR3 spells CASSPPSSYEQYF. The CDR3 DNA follows: TGTGCCAGCTCACCACCTAGCTCCTACGAGCAGTACTTC.

The chain links TRBV10-1 to TRBJ2-7; 8 bases align to TRBD1. This CDR3 has 17 amino acids. J was trimmed by 3 bases and V by 4 bases; bases with no gene match: 14. Germline lookup yields CDR1 WNHNN and CDR2 SYGVQD (reference sequence). The CDR3 nucleotides read TGCGCCAGCAGTGTTGACTCCAGACAGGGGATTCGCTACGAGCAGTACTTC. It translates to CASSVDSRQGIRYEQYF.

This chain uses TRBV28 with TRBJ2-1; 9 bases line up with TRBD2. This CDR3 contains 16 residues. Per the germline V gene, CDR1 is MDHEN and CDR2 is SYDVKM. Losses at the gene ends were 6 bases for V and 1 base for J; bases not matched to a gene: 7. The CDR3, as DNA: TGTGCCAGCAGGCTGGCGGGAGGGCCTTCCTACAATGAGCAGTTCTTC. It is translated as CASRLAGGPSYNEQFF.

In this sample, this clone turned up once. The chain has TRBV5-1 and TRBJ2-5; 12 bases line up with TRBD2. With V trimmed by 5 bases and J by 4 bases, 6 bases remained unmatched. The CDR3 runs to 15 residues. Germline CDR1 SGHRS, CDR2 YFSETQ. CDR3: CASRQGTSGLETQYF. CDR3 DNA: TGCGCCAGCAGACAAGGGACTAGCGGGTTAGAGACCCAGTACTTC.

As regards this clone: The sample holds other DNA sequences that translate to the same CDR3. The rearrangement uses TRBV7-9 and TRBJ2-3; D unresolved. V shed 0 bases and J shed 1 base, with 5 bases lying between them. Germline CDR1 reads SEHNR; CDR2 reads FQNEAQ (reference sequence). This CDR3 is built from 14 residues. Here the CDR3 reads CASSLAVGTDTQYF. CDR3 nucleotides: TGTGCCAGCAGCTTAGCGGTGGGCACAGATACGCAGTATTTT.

The rearrangement links TRBV5-1 to TRBJ1-6; possible D gene TRBD1, 5 bases. The CDR3 loop spans 13 amino acids. With 6 bases removed from V and 7 bases from J, the gap between germline ends came to 11 bases. The germline V gene encodes CDR1 SGHRS and CDR2 YFSETQ. For the CDR3, the DNA is TGCGCCAGCAACGCAGGGACCAATTCACCCCTCCACTTT. It yields the protein CASNAGTNSPLHF.

The chain recombines TRBV18 with TRBJ2-2; 7 bases are a match to TRBD2. Germline CDR1 and CDR2: KGHSH and LQKENI. J lost 4 bases, V lost 2 bases, and 13 bases had no gene match. There are 18 residues in the CDR3. CDR3 residues: CASSPVAPGLTPTGELFF. CDR3 nucleotide sequence: TGTGCCAGCTCACCAGTGGCACCGGGACTAACCCCCACCGGGGAGCTGTTTTTT.

The V gene is TRBV19, the J gene TRBJ2-7; 8 bases are shared with TRBD2. With 1 base clipped from V and 5 bases from J, the junction kept 4 bases outside the gene matches. Germline V gene sequence: CDR1 LNHDA, CDR2 SQIVND (reference sequence). This CDR3 region has 14 residues. In nucleotides, the CDR3 is TGTGCCAGTAGTATAGCGGGAGGGTGGAACGAGCAGTACTTC. Translating gives CASSIAGGWNEQYF.

The chain joins TRBV6-6 to TRBJ2-6; D remains unclear. CDR3 length: 18 residues. Germline CDR1 is MNHNY and CDR2 is SVGAGI (reference sequence). The V gene lost 5 bases and the J gene lost 4 bases, with 21 bases spanning the gap. The CDR3 nucleotides read TGTGCCAGCAGTCCTTTTACAAGGGTTGGTAGCGGGGCCAACGTCCTGACTTTC. It translates to CASSPFTRVGSGANVLTF.

This chain connects TRBV9 to TRBJ2-3; 10 positions agree with TRBD2. The CDR3 is 17 residues long. V shed 2 bases and J 2 bases; nucleotides not matched to a gene: 8. Germline CDR1 is SGDLS and CDR2 is YYNGEE. The CDR3 loop is CASSVGPSGSHTDTQYF. In nucleotides, the CDR3 is TGTGCCAGCAGCGTTGGTCCTAGCGGGAGCCACACAGATACGCAGTATTTT.

The genes are TRBV28 and TRBJ2-4, with 7 bases matching TRBD1. Germline CDR1 reads MDHEN; CDR2 reads SYDVKM. CDR3 length equals 15 residues. J was trimmed by 2 bases and V by 4 bases; bases with no gene match: 5. CDR3 residues: CASSSAGGTKNIQYF. CDR3 in DNA: TGTGCCAGCAGTTCGGCAGGGGGAACCAAAAACATTCAGTACTTC. Using reference TRBV28 and TRBJ2-4 for the parts outside the CDR3, the full variable domain is DVKVTQSSRYLVKRTGEKVFLECVQDMDHENMFWYRQDPGLGLRLIYFSYDVKMKEKGDIPEGYSVSREKKERFSLILESASTNQTSMYLCASSSAGGTKNIQYFGAGTRLSVL.